The 21 T cell receptor beta chains below all came from one sample that was sequenced in a study of molecular identifiers for immune sequencing clone quantification. TCRdb reprocessed the PCR reads via MiXCR and lists one record per CDR3 protein. The repertoire holds over 300,000 distinct CDR3 sequences, with under 25% as singletons. Source material: naive CD8+ T cells from blood, with Jurkat cell RNA spiked in. The sample's subset: FACS-sorted CD8+CD4-CCR7+CD45RA+ naive T cells. The receptor set was obtained from a human donor in good health. Some libraries in this study had Jurkat cell RNA spiked in.

This clonotype appeared a few times. The CDR3 protein is CASTGGTGNEQFF. CDR3 DNA: TGCGCCAGTACGGGCGGTACAGGGAATGAGCAGTTCTTC. The V gene is TRBV4-3, the J gene TRBJ2-1; maybe TRBD1 (6 bases). The CDR3 spans 13 residues. The germline V and J ends were trimmed by 9 bases and 7 bases, with 16 bases remaining between them. The V gene's germline CDR1 is LGHNA and CDR2 YSLEER.

This clonotype has ten or more counts. The J gene is TRBJ2-7, the V gene TRBV6-6, with 7 bases aligning to TRBD2. The CDR3 is 14 residues long. Germline trimming cut 2 bases from V and 6 bases from J; bases unmatched to any gene: 7. Germline V CDR1 and CDR2: MNHNY, SVGAGI (reference sequence). The CDR3 region has the DNA TGTGCCAGCAGTTACGTGGCGGGAGTATTCGAGCAGTACTTC. This translates into CASSYVAGVFEQYF.

As regards this clonotype: One junction end disagrees with the germline gene, perhaps due to a read error. The CDR3 reads CSVTPPRQTQGTQYF. The CDR3 DNA sequence: TGCAGCGTGACCCCCCCCCGGCAGACCCAAGGGACCCAGTACTTC. This chain connects TRBV29-1 to TRBJ2-5, with D uncertain. The CDR3 loop spans 15 amino acids. Germline V CDR1 and CDR2: SQVTM, ANQGSEA.

The chain has TRBV24-1 and TRBJ2-3; no firm D call. The ends were cut back, 3 bases at V and 4 bases at J, with 7 bases in the middle. CDR1 and CDR2 from the germline V gene are KGHDR and SFDVKD. The length of the CDR3 is 13 residues. CDR3 in DNA: TGTGCCACCAGTGATCGAGCCGCAGATACGCAGTATTTT. Protein sequence: CATSDRAADTQYF.

The chain joins TRBV11-2 to TRBJ2-1; weak D call: TRBD1 (5 bases). This CDR3 has 12 amino acids. Germline V gives CDR1 SGHAT, CDR2 FQNNGV. The V end was cut by 4 bases, the J end by 9 bases, with 10 bases between. The chain's CDR3 is CASSYPQGEQFF. Written as DNA, the CDR3 is TGTGCCAGCAGCTACCCTCAGGGTGAGCAGTTCTTC. The full variable domain, completed using reference TRBV11-2 and TRBJ2-1, is EAGVAQSPRYKIIEKRQSVAFWCNPISGHATLYWYQQILGQGPKLLIQFQNNGVVDDSQLPKDRFSAERLKGVDSTLKIQPAKLEDSAVYLCASSYPQGEQFFGPGTRLTVL.

On this clonotype: A much larger clonotype is one base distant, so this may be a read error. The rearrangement uses TRBV20-1 and TRBJ2-3, with unresolved D. Germline CDR1 reads DFQATT; CDR2 reads SNEGSKA (reference sequence). The CDR3 is 12 amino acids. CDR3 residues: CGASGLGDTQYF. The CDR3 DNA follows: TGCGGTGCTAGTGGGCTAGGAGATACGCAGTATTTT.

The V call is TRBV19, the J call TRBJ2-7; no reliable D call. Germline assignment: CDR1 LNHDA and CDR2 SQIVND (reference sequence). The ends were cut back, 1 base at V and 0 bases at J, with 10 bases in the middle. CDR3 length equals 15 residues. CDR3 nucleotides: TGTGCCAGTAGTATAGTGACCAGCCCCTCCTACGAGCAGTACTTC. Amino acid sequence: CASSIVTSPSYEQYF.

Comment on this clonotype: Given the absence of the conserved phenylalanine or tryptophan at the CDR3 end, a read error is likely. The chain has TRBV19 and TRBJ1-5; D remains ambiguous. Germline CDR1 reads LNHDA; CDR2 reads SQIVND (reference sequence). V dropped 6 bases and J dropped 10 bases, with 13 bases sitting between them. This CDR3 region has 12 residues. The DNA of the CDR3 is TGTGCCAGTAGAAGTGGCCCCAAACCCCAGCATTCT. Translated, it gives CASRSGPKPQHS.

A word on this clonotype: A much larger clone lies one base from this, so it may be a read error. The chain couples TRBV7-9 to TRBJ2-3; 7 bases are a match to TRBD2. The germline V gene has CDR1 SEHNR and CDR2 FQNEAQ (reference sequence). J was trimmed by 4 bases and V by 4 bases; bases with no gene match: 8. The CDR3 runs 15 residues. As DNA, the CDR3 is TGTGCCAGCAGCTCAAGCGGGGCTTCCCCAGATACGCAGTATTTT. Its translation: CASSSSGASPDTQYF.

To note about this clonotype: A much bigger clone sits one base away, suggesting this may be a read error. CDR3: CSARDWRERETQYF. As DNA, the CDR3 is TGCAGTGCTAGAGATTGGCGGGAGAGAGAGACCCAGTACTTC. This chain uses TRBV20-1 with TRBJ2-5; 7 bases are shared with TRBD2. V was clipped by 0 bases and J by 4 bases; unmatched bases: 5. The CDR3 contains 14 residues. Germline-derived CDR1 and CDR2 are DFQATT and SNEGSKA (reference sequence).

This clonotype has at least ten counts. The V and J genes are TRBV20-1 and TRBJ2-7, with TRBD2 matching over 7 bases. The CDR3 runs 14 residues. Germline V gives CDR1 DFQATT, CDR2 SNEGSKA (reference sequence). The junction had 10 bases not matched to a gene; V was cut back by 5 bases and J by 3 bases. The CDR3 loop is CSAPGGVSVYEQYF. In DNA form, the CDR3 reads TGCAGTGCTCCTGGGGGGGTCTCAGTCTACGAGCAGTACTTC.

The V gene is TRBV5-6, the J gene TRBJ2-3; D gene ambiguous. V dropped 0 bases and J dropped 2 bases, with 13 bases sitting between them. The CDR3 loop spans 16 amino acids. Per germline, CDR1 SGHDT and CDR2 YYEEEE. CDR3: CASSLAGGGNTDTQYF. CDR3 coding DNA: TGTGCCAGCAGCTTGGCTGGCGGCGGCAACACAGATACGCAGTATTTT.

The V and J genes are TRBV21-1 and TRBJ1-2; the table names TRBD1, a call not compared with the DNA. TRBV21-1 is a documented pseudogene. The CDR3 consists of 15 residues. The CDR3 sequence: CASSGRASANYGYTF. CDR3 DNA sequence: TGTGCCAGCAGCGGCCGGGCCAGCGCTAACTATGGCTACACCTTC.

This clonotype occurred many times. The chain uses TRBV6-2 or TRBV6-3 and TRBJ1-5; 8 bases fit TRBD1. The CDR3 totals 15 residues. V lost 3 bases, J lost 5 bases, and 6 bases stayed unmatched. CDR1 is MNHEY, CDR2 SVGEGT, per germline. The DNA of the CDR3 is TGTGCCAGCAGTTATGGGGACAGGATCCATCAGCCCCAGCATTTT. Encoded protein: CASSYGDRIHQPQHF.

This clonotype was recorded a few times. The chain links TRBV20-1 to TRBJ2-7; either TRBD1 or TRBD2 may supply D (7 bases each). The CDR3 sequence is 14 residues long. Germline V CDR1 and CDR2: DFQATT, SNEGSKA (reference sequence). Trimming shortened V by 2 bases and J by 5 bases, and 16 bases separated the two germline ends. The CDR3 spells CSARYDREGDEQYF. For the CDR3, the DNA is TGCAGTGCTAGATACGACAGGGAGGGTGACGAGCAGTACTTC.

In its sample, this clonotype was seen a few times. The chain couples TRBV7-6 to TRBJ2-5; a possible D gene is TRBD2 (6 bases). Germline CDR1 reads SGHVS; CDR2 reads FNYEAQ. The length of the CDR3 is 15 residues. Trimming cost V 5 bases and J 4 bases, with 17 bases left between them. The CDR3 loop reads CASSDLSGPRETQYF. The CDR3 DNA reads TGTGCCAGCAGCGACCTGAGCGGGCCTAGAGAGACCCAGTACTTC.

As regards this clonotype: Sequence at one end of the junction differs from germline and may be a read error. The chain recombines TRBV7-9 with TRBJ1-1, with 7 bases identical to TRBD1. Germline V lookup: CDR1 SEHNR, CDR2 FQNEAQ (reference sequence). This CDR3 spans 13 amino acids. CDR3 residues: CASSLEGATAAFF. The CDR3 DNA is TGTGCCAGCAGCTTAGAGGGGGCCACTGCAGCTTTCTTT.

This clonotype was seen a handful of times. The V call is TRBV20-1, the J call TRBJ2-7; no clear D. Germline-derived CDR1 and CDR2 are DFQATT and SNEGSKA (reference sequence). V was trimmed by 1 base and J by 5 bases, leaving 21 bases between them. This CDR3 has 16 amino acids. CDR3 coding DNA: TGCAGTGCTAGAGTTTGGCGGTTGGGCAGCGTCAACGAGCAGTACTTC. Amino acids: CSARVWRLGSVNEQYF.

This clonotype was counted only a few times. V and J are TRBV27 and TRBJ2-7; D assignment may be TRBD1 or TRBD2 (5 bases each). The V end was cut by 0 bases, the J end by 3 bases, with 12 bases between. Germline CDR1 and CDR2: MNHEY and SMNVEV (reference sequence). CDR3 length: 15 residues. The CDR3 is CASSLSGVRHYEQYF. CDR3 bases: TGTGCCAGCAGTTTATCGGGGGTTCGGCACTACGAGCAGTACTTC.

This chain connects TRBV20-1 to TRBJ2-7, with TRBD1 matching over 9 bases. The CDR3 extends over 14 amino acids. Unmatched junction bases numbered 5, after V lost 2 bases and J lost 3 bases. Germline CDR1 and CDR2: DFQATT and SNEGSKA (reference sequence). The CDR3 coding sequence is TGCAGTGCTAGACCGGGACAGGGTTTCTACGAGCAGTACTTC. Encoded protein: CSARPGQGFYEQYF.

V and J are TRBV3-1 and TRBJ2-7; no definite D call. This CDR3 is 18 amino acids long. The germline V gene encodes CDR1 LGHDT and CDR2 YNNKEL (reference sequence). Between the trimmed V and J ends, which lost 5 bases and 3 bases, there was a span of 26 bases. The CDR3 coding sequence is TGTGCCAGCAGCTATGGGCCGGGTACCAAACCGACCTACTACGAGCAGTACTTC. As protein: CASSYGPGTKPTYYEQYF.